The 28 T cell receptor beta chains listed next were all sequenced from one sample in a study of T cells in Graves' hyperthyroidism and ophthalmopathy. There were TCR beta CDR3 regions amplified from RNA transcripts. Initially, a first-round RT-PCR of the TCR CDR3 employed the HTBI primer set. TCRdb ran MiXCR on the multiplex PCR reads and lists one entry per CDR3 protein. The table lists about 600,000 distinct CDR3 sequences, about 14% of them singletons. The sequenced sample consisted of blood. The receptors stem from a woman aged 50 to 60 with Graves' ophthalmopathy.

This clonotype was observed many times. The chain has TRBV11-2 and TRBJ2-7; D could derive from TRBD1 or TRBD2 (6 bases each). Germline V lookup: CDR1 SGHAT, CDR2 FQNNGV. Trimming took 2 bases from V and 6 from J, leaving 14 bases between them. This CDR3 is built from 14 residues. The DNA for the CDR3 is TGTGCCAGCAGCTTACTCCGGGGGCCTGGCGAGCAGTACTTC. Residues: CASSLLRGPGEQYF.

Only a few counts were recorded for this clonotype. V and J are TRBV7-6 and TRBJ1-5; TRBD1 might be the D (5 bases). The ends were cut back, 1 base at V and 0 bases at J, with 16 bases in the middle. CDR1 and CDR2 from the germline V gene are SGHVS and FNYEAQ. This CDR3 has 18 residues. The CDR3 protein is CASSLESFRVYSNQPQHF. CDR3 coding DNA: TGTGCCAGCAGCTTAGAAAGTTTCAGGGTCTATAGCAATCAGCCCCAGCATTTT.

This clonotype appeared many times. The rearrangement links TRBV18 to TRBJ2-3; TRBD2 matches 10 bases. CDR3 size: 14 residues. The germline V gene has CDR1 KGHSH and CDR2 LQKENI. The junction had 1 base not matched to a gene; V was cut back by 1 base and J by 6 bases. This chain's CDR3 is CASSPRGLADTQYF. The DNA for the CDR3 is TGTGCCAGCTCACCACGGGGACTAGCGGATACGCAGTATTTT.

This clonotype occurred many times. The V gene is TRBV27, the J gene TRBJ2-2; D uncertain. CDR3 length: 12 amino acids. Trimming took 3 bases from V and 6 from J, leaving 5 bases between them. Germline-derived CDR1 and CDR2 are MNHEY and SMNVEV (reference sequence). The CDR3 loop is CASSFLAGELFF. The CDR3 DNA reads as TGTGCCAGCAGTTTTTTGGCCGGGGAGCTGTTTTTT.

This clonotype has at least ten counts. The chain employs TRBV6-5 and TRBJ2-5; the D is unclear. The CDR3 covers 14 residues. Trimming removed 0 bases at V and 2 bases at J, with 7 bases between. The germline gives CDR1 MNHEY, CDR2 SVGAGI. CDR3 bases: TGTGCCAGCAGTTACTCATGGCGGCAAGAGACCCAGTACTTC. It encodes CASSYSWRQETQYF.

This clonotype was found many times. Written as DNA, the CDR3 is TGTGCCAGCAGCGTCGGATGGGGGAACACTGAAGCTTTCTTT. It codes for CASSVGWGNTEAFF. The V call is TRBV9, the J call TRBJ1-1; D is uncertain. From germline, CDR1 is SGDLS and CDR2 YYNGEE. The CDR3 contains 14 residues. Trimming removed 2 bases from V and 1 base from J, with 9 bases in between. Full variable domain (remainder filled in from reference TRBV9 and TRBJ1-1): DSGVTQTPKHLITATGQRVTLRCSPRSGDLSVYWYQQSLDQGLQFLIQYYNGEERAKGNILERFSAQQFPDLHSELNLSSLELGDSALYFCASSVGWGNTEAFFGQGTRLTVV.

This clonotype was detected ten times or more. The genes are TRBV11-2 and TRBJ1-1, with a tentative D call TRBD1 (6 bases). The CDR3 has 16 residues. V lost 5 bases to trimming and J lost 5 bases, with 21 bases between them. Germline assignment: CDR1 SGHAT and CDR2 FQNNGV. The CDR3 loop reads CASSARPGAVVTEAFF. CDR3 nucleotide sequence: TGTGCCAGCAGCGCCAGGCCGGGGGCAGTCGTTACTGAAGCTTTCTTT.

The CDR3 nucleotides are TGTGCCAGCACCTTGAGGACAGATAAACGTCACTATGGCTACACCTTC. It is translated as CASTLRTDKRHYGYTF. The V call is TRBV25-1, the J call TRBJ1-2, with a weak D call TRBD1 (6 bases). With 7 bases removed from V and 3 bases from J, the gap between germline ends came to 21 bases. There are 16 residues in the CDR3. Germline-derived CDR1 and CDR2 are MGHDK and SYGVNS.

This clonotype was observed a handful of times. The V and J genes are TRBV29-1 and TRBJ2-3; tentative D call: TRBD2 (5 bases). V gave up 3 bases and J gave up 5 bases, with 12 bases separating them. The CDR3 length is 13 residues. Per the germline V gene, CDR1 is SQVTM and CDR2 is ANQGSEA. DNA of the CDR3: TGCAGCGTTGAGAGAGGACTTTTAGATACGCAGTATTTT. Encoded protein: CSVERGLLDTQYF.

The table lists this clonotype with many counts. The chain carries TRBV30 and TRBJ2-1; 9 bases map to TRBD2. This CDR3 has 14 residues. The ends lost 5 bases at V and 4 bases at J; junction bases unmatched: 6. Germline-derived CDR1 and CDR2 are GTSNPN and SVGIG (reference sequence). The DNA of the CDR3 is TGTGCCTGGCATAGCGGGAGTTCGTACAATGAGCAGTTCTTC. Translated, it gives CAWHSGSSYNEQFF.

This clonotype showed up many times. The CDR3 spells CASSPPPTHNEQFF. The DNA for the CDR3 is TGTGCCAGCTCACCACCGCCAACCCACAATGAGCAGTTCTTC. V gene TRBV18 combines with J gene TRBJ2-1; D unclear. The CDR3 consists of 14 residues. V lost 0 bases and J lost 5, with 8 bases in between. Germline V gives CDR1 KGHSH, CDR2 LQKENI.

V gene TRBV11-2 combines with J gene TRBJ2-2; TRBD2 matches 8 bases. The V gene's germline CDR1 is SGHAT and CDR2 FQNNGV. Germline trimming cut 1 base from V and 2 bases from J; bases unmatched to any gene: 6. The CDR3 has 17 residues. The CDR3, as DNA: TGTGCCAGCAGCTTAGGGATGGCGGGAGGAAACACCGGGGAGCTGTTTTTT. It codes for CASSLGMAGGNTGELFF.

The chain combines TRBV6-2 or TRBV6-3 with TRBJ2-7; tentatively, D is TRBD1 (6 bases). V dropped 5 bases and J dropped 6 bases, with 11 bases sitting between them. Per germline, CDR1 MNHEY and CDR2 SVGEGT. The CDR3 is made up of 12 amino acids. The CDR3 nucleotides read TGTGCCAGCAGTAGCAGGGGTCGCGAGCAGTACTTC. The encoded protein is CASSSRGREQYF.

The table lists this clonotype with many counts. The V and J genes are TRBV18 and TRBJ2-1; possibly TRBD2 for D (5 bases). Per germline, CDR1 KGHSH and CDR2 LQKENI. V shed 3 bases and J shed 9 bases, with 18 bases lying between them. This CDR3 comprises 15 residues. The CDR3 is CASSPLSRDVGEQFF. CDR3 in DNA: TGTGCCAGCTCACCCTTAAGTCGGGATGTGGGTGAGCAGTTCTTC. The whole variable domain, remainder taken from reference TRBV18 and TRBJ2-1, is NAGVMQNPRHLVRRRGQEARLRCSPMKGHSHVYWYRQLPEEGLKFMVYLQKENIIDESGMPKERFSAEFPKEGPSILRIQQVVRGDSAAYFCASSPLSRDVGEQFFGPGTRLTVL.

There are many counts of this clonotype. This sequence joins TRBV12-3 or TRBV12-4 and TRBJ2-1, with 10 nucleotides matching TRBD1. The CDR3 extends over 16 amino acids. Trimming took 0 bases from V and 4 from J; bases not matched to a gene: 3. CDR3 DNA sequence: TGTGCCAGCAGTTTAGCTCGGGGACAGGGGTACAATGAGCAGTTCTTC. Translated, it gives CASSLARGQGYNEQFF.

This clonotype was found many times. This chain connects TRBV18 to TRBJ2-7, with a possible D match to TRBD1 (6 bases). The germline V gene encodes CDR1 KGHSH and CDR2 LQKENI. V lost 4 bases to trimming and J lost 2 bases, with 12 bases between them. The CDR3 totals 14 residues. CDR3 bases: TGTGCCAGCTCACAACAGGGAACCCCCTACGAGCAGTACTTC. It encodes CASSQQGTPYEQYF.

This clonotype was recorded many times. The gene calls are TRBV13 and TRBJ2-1, with D perhaps matching TRBD1 (6 bases). The germline V and J ends were trimmed by 4 bases and 0 bases, with 13 bases remaining between them. This CDR3 comprises 16 residues. The V gene's germline CDR1 is PRHDT and CDR2 FYEKMQ (reference sequence). CDR3 in amino acids: CASSSTDRSSYNEQFF. In DNA form, the CDR3 reads TGTGCCAGCAGCTCAACAGACAGGAGCTCCTACAATGAGCAGTTCTTC.

Only a few counts were recorded for this clonotype. The chain uses TRBV15 and TRBJ2-5; D is perhaps TRBD1 (6 bases). V was trimmed by 0 bases and J by 14 bases, leaving 22 bases between them. The CDR3 totals 15 residues. The germline V gene encodes CDR1 LNHNV and CDR2 YYDKDF (reference sequence). CDR3 DNA sequence: TGTGCCACCAGCAGAGATTTGGGGGCCGTGGCAGGTTTTTACTTC. It specifies CATSRDLGAVAGFYF.

This clonotype was found a few times. The CDR3 spells CASSEDQSYEQYF. Here the CDR3 DNA reads TGTGCCAGCAGTGAAGACCAATCCTACGAGCAGTACTTC. The gene calls are TRBV2 and TRBJ2-7; D gene ambiguous. The CDR3 sequence is 13 residues long. V was shortened by 1 base and J by 1 base, with 5 bases between the two germline ends. In germline, CDR1 is SNHLY, CDR2 FYNNEI.

This clonotype showed up many times. The chain joins TRBV28 to TRBJ2-2; 13 positions agree with TRBD2. V dropped 6 bases and J dropped 3; count of bases not matched to a gene: 10. Germline V lookup: CDR1 MDHEN, CDR2 SYDVKM. The length of the CDR3 is 18 residues. Written as DNA, the CDR3 is TGTGCCAGCAGCGATCCCGGGACTAGCGGGATAGACACCGGGGAGCTGTTTTTT. It codes for CASSDPGTSGIDTGELFF.

In this sample, this clonotype turned up a few times. Here the CDR3 DNA reads TGTGCCAGCAGAAGGACAGGGTTTATAGAGCAGTTCTTC. It specifies CASRRTGFIEQFF. The genes are TRBV28 and TRBJ2-1; 8 bases align to TRBD1. Per the germline V gene, CDR1 is MDHEN and CDR2 is SYDVKM. Unmatched junction bases numbered 8, after V lost 6 bases and J lost 10 bases. The CDR3 spans 13 residues.

This clonotype occurred a few times. The chain couples TRBV7-9 to TRBJ2-2; a weak D match, TRBD2 (5 bases). Trimming left V 7 bases short and J 7 bases short, with 10 bases between. This CDR3 has 12 amino acids. The germline V gene encodes CDR1 SEHNR and CDR2 FQNEAQ (reference sequence). CDR3 region: CASTPRDGELFF. CDR3 coding DNA: TGTGCCAGCACCCCCCGGGACGGGGAGCTGTTTTTT.

This clonotype was found many times. The gene calls are TRBV6-5 and TRBJ2-7; 10 bases are shared with TRBD2. The CDR3 runs 15 residues. Germline trimming cut 0 bases from V and 3 bases from J; bases unmatched to any gene: 2. In germline, CDR1 is MNHEY, CDR2 SVGAGI. CDR3 in DNA: TGTGCCAGCAGTTACTCGCCTAGCGGGAGCTACGAGCAGTACTTC. Residues: CASSYSPSGSYEQYF.

The rearrangement joins TRBV7-9 to TRBJ1-5, with D possibly being TRBD1 (5 bases). Germline CDR1 SEHNR, CDR2 FQNEAQ (reference sequence). V lost 3 bases to trimming and J lost 2 bases, with 8 bases between them. CDR3 length: 14 residues. Written as DNA, the CDR3 is TGTGCCAGCAGCTTGCCAGGGTGCAATCAGCCCCAGCATTTT. Protein: CASSLPGCNQPQHF.

Ten or more counts support this clonotype. The J gene is TRBJ2-1, the V gene TRBV29-1, with 14 nucleotides matching TRBD2. This CDR3 spans 14 amino acids. Trimming at V came to 5 bases and at J to 9 bases, leaving 6 bases not matched to a gene. The V gene's germline CDR1 is SQVTM and CDR2 ANQGSEA. CDR3 DNA sequence: TGCAGCGTTAAGGGACTAGCGGGAGTTCGTGAGCAGTTCTTC. It yields the protein CSVKGLAGVREQFF.

This clonotype was seen many times. V gene TRBV11-3 combines with J gene TRBJ2-7; D remains ambiguous. This CDR3 comprises 13 residues. The germline V and J ends were trimmed by 3 bases and 5 bases, with 11 bases remaining between them. CDR1 is SGHNT, CDR2 YENEEA, per germline. The CDR3, as DNA: TGTGCCAGCAGCTTCGACGTCGAAAACGAGCAGTACTTC. The encoded protein is CASSFDVENEQYF. Full variable domain (remainder filled in from reference TRBV11-3 and TRBJ2-7): EAGVVQSPRYKIIEKKQPVAFWCNPISGHNTLYWYLQNLGQGPELLIRYENEEAVDDSQLPKDRFSAERLKGVDSTLKIQPAELGDSAVYLCASSFDVENEQYFGPGTRLTVT.

This clonotype was counted ten times or more. The chain couples TRBV29-1 to TRBJ1-2, with D uncertain. The CDR3 sequence is 11 residues long. In germline, CDR1 is SQVTM, CDR2 ANQGSEA. V lost 6 bases, J lost 3 bases, and 8 bases lay in between. The CDR3 reads CSVGRDYGYTF. DNA of the CDR3: TGCAGCGTCGGACGCGACTATGGCTACACCTTC.

This clonotype was detected many times. The chain joins TRBV5-1 to TRBJ2-7; D tentatively reads TRBD1 or TRBD2 (6 bases each). CDR3 length: 15 residues. V dropped 3 bases and J dropped 4 bases, with 17 bases sitting between them. Germline CDR1 SGHRS, CDR2 YFSETQ. The CDR3 protein is CASSWPEGHTYEQYF. The CDR3 coding sequence is TGCGCCAGCAGCTGGCCGGAGGGACACACATACGAGCAGTACTTC. Combining the CDR3 with reference TRBV5-1 and TRBJ2-7 gives the whole variable domain KAGVTQTPRYLIKTRGQQVTLSCSPISGHRSVSWYQQTPGQGLQFLFEYFSETQRNKGNFPGRFSGRQFSNSRSEMNVSTLELGDSALYLCASSWPEGHTYEQYFGPGTRLTVT.